This T cell receptor (beta chain) came from a study of technical replicates of blood from a few donors. Profiled with immunoSEQ multiplex PCR; TCRdb holds only in-frame clones, not every one. Of tens of thousands of clones in the sample, 95% were seen once. V lost 4 bases and J 12 bases, leaving 23 bases between the germline ends. The CDR3 is 14 residues long. In germline, CDR1 is SGHNT, CDR2 YYREEE (reference sequence). The specimen was T cells isolated from PBMCs. The chain carries TRBV5-4 and TRBJ2-7; D may be TRBD1 (6 bases). The clonotype was recovered from a human donor in good health. The CDR3 protein is CASSVDQNSGVAYF. The CDR3, as DNA: TGTGCCAGCAGCGTGGACCAAAACTCAGGGGTCGCGTACTTC.